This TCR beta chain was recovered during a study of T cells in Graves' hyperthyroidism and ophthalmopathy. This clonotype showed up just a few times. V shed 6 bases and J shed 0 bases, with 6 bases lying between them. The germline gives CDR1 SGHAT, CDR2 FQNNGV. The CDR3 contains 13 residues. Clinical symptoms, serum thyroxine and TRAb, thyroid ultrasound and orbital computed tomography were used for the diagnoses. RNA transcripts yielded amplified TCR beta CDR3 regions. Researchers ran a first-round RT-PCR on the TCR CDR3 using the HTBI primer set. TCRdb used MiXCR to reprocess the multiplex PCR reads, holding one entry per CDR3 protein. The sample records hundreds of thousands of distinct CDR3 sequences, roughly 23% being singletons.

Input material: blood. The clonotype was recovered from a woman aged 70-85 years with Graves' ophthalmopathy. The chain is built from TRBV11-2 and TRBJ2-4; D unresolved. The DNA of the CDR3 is TGTGCCAGCAGGCTGCTAGCCAAAAACATTCAGTACTTC. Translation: CASRLLAKNIQYF. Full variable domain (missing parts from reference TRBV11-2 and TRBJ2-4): EAGVAQSPRYKIIEKRQSVAFWCNPISGHATLYWYQQILGQGPKLLIQFQNNGVVDDSQLPKDRFSAERLKGVDSTLKIQPAKLEDSAVYLCASRLLAKNIQYFGAGTRLSVL.